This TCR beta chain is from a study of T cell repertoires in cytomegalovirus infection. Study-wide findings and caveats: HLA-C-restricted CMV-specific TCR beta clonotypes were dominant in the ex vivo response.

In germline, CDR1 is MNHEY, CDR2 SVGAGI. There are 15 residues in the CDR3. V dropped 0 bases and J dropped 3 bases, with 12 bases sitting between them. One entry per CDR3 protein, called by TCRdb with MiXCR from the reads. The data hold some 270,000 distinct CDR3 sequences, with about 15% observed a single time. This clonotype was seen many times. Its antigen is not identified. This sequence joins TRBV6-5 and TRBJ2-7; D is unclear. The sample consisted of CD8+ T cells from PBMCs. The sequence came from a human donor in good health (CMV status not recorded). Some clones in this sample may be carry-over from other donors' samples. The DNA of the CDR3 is TGTGCCAGCAGTTACTCGAGATCTAGTATCTACGAGCAGTACTTC. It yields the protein CASSYSRSSIYEQYF.